The 10 T cell receptor beta chains below come from one sample, sequenced in a study of blood T cell repertoires in COVID-19. Libraries were prepared by immunoSEQ multiplex PCR; TCRdb keeps only in-frame clonotypes and omits some of them. The sample has some 240,000 clones, more than 65% seen once. The sequencing sample was made of PBMCs or T cells enriched from blood (not recorded which). The source of these receptors is a man aged 50 or older who had recovered from COVID-19.

The CDR3 region is CASSVAGQVTEAFF. CDR3 DNA: TGTGCCAGCAGTGTGGCCGGACAGGTGACTGAAGCTTTCTTT. The rearrangement joins TRBV2 to TRBJ1-1, with 7 positions matching TRBD1. Germline V gene data show CDR1 as SNHLY and CDR2 as FYNNEI. The CDR3 spans 14 residues. The V and J ends lost 4 bases and 5 bases, in that order; junction bases with no gene match: 7.

CDR3 sequence (DNA): TGTGCCAGTAGTCTTACAGGGACTAGCAATCAGCCCCAGCATTTT. Translated, it gives CASSLTGTSNQPQHF. The J gene is TRBJ1-5, the V gene TRBV19; TRBD1 might be the D (6 bases). V gave up 5 bases and J gave up 0 bases, with 11 bases separating them. The CDR3 length is 15 residues. From germline, CDR1 is LNHDA and CDR2 SQIVND (reference sequence).

The V gene is TRBV18, the J gene TRBJ1-4; D ambiguous. This CDR3 spans 15 amino acids. Germline values: CDR1 KGHSH, CDR2 LQKENI. V gave up 2 bases and J gave up 4 bases, with 11 bases separating them. DNA of the CDR3: TGTGCCAGCTCACCAAGTCTTCAGTTTAATGAAAAACTGTTTTTT. Encoded protein: CASSPSLQFNEKLFF. Full variable domain (outside the CDR3, taken from reference TRBV18 and TRBJ1-4): NAGVMQNPRHLVRRRGQEARLRCSPMKGHSHVYWYRQLPEEGLKFMVYLQKENIIDESGMPKERFSAEFPKEGPSILRIQQVVRGDSAAYFCASSPSLQFNEKLFFGSGTQLSVL.

The chain joins TRBV5-7 to TRBJ2-7; 8 nucleotides match TRBD1. TRBV5-7 is placed among ORFs of uncertain function. CDR3 size: 18 residues. Trimming cost V 4 bases and J 5 bases; bases outside gene matches: 20. Here the CDR3 reads CASSSRDRHPKIVHEQYF. CDR3 DNA: TGTGCCAGCAGCAGCCGGGACAGGCACCCGAAAATAGTCCACGAGCAGTACTTC.

The table lists this clone with a count of one. The chain joins TRBV7-2 to TRBJ2-4, with TRBD1 as a possible D gene (5 bases). V was clipped by 5 bases and J by 6 bases, with 8 bases between them. Germline V gene lookup returns CDR1 SGHTA and CDR2 FQGNSA. The CDR3 has 12 amino acids. The CDR3 loop is CASSEGANIQYF. DNA of the CDR3: TGTGCCAGCAGCGAAGGGGCAAACATTCAGTACTTC.

The V call is TRBV19, the J call TRBJ2-1, with 10 bases matching TRBD1. Germline CDR1 is LNHDA and CDR2 is SQIVND (reference sequence). Trimming at V came to 10 bases and at J to 2 bases, leaving 5 bases not matched to a gene. The CDR3 has 14 residues. DNA for the CDR3: TGTGCCACTGGGGACAGGGGTCCCTACAATGAGCAGTTCTTC. This codes for CATGDRGPYNEQFF.

The V gene is TRBV5-1, the J gene TRBJ1-3, with D unresolved. The CDR3 runs to 16 residues. Per germline, CDR1 SGHRS and CDR2 YFSETQ. Trimming shortened V by 2 bases and J by 0 bases, and 12 bases separated the two germline ends. The DNA of the CDR3 is TGCGCCAGCAGCTTTCAGGCTGCACTCTCTGGAAACACCATATATTTT. This encodes CASSFQAALSGNTIYF.

This chain links TRBV27 with TRBJ2-7; 8 bases line up with TRBD1. Per germline, CDR1 MNHEY and CDR2 SMNVEV (reference sequence). The ends lost 2 bases at V and 4 bases at J; junction bases unmatched: 7. The CDR3 loop spans 15 amino acids. CDR3 nucleotides: TGTGCCAGCAGTTTACTTGGACAGGGTACTTACGAGCAGTACTTC. Encoded protein: CASSLLGQGTYEQYF.

The chain has TRBV9 and TRBJ2-7; no reliable D call. Germline CDR1 is SGDLS and CDR2 is YYNGEE. The CDR3 length is 15 residues. Trimming pared 0 bases from V and 0 bases from J, leaving 10 bases between. CDR3 nucleotide sequence: TGTGCCAGCAGCGTAGGGGCGTATAGCTCCTACGAGCAGTACTTC. This codes for CASSVGAYSSYEQYF.

V is TRBV2 and J is TRBJ2-3, with unresolved D. This CDR3 comprises 12 residues. Trimming stripped 8 bases from V and 6 bases from J, with 12 bases between. CDR1 is SNHLY and CDR2 is FYNNEI in the germline V gene. This CDR3 reads CASGAYKDTQYF. CDR3 coding DNA: TGTGCCAGCGGAGCCTACAAGGATACGCAGTATTTT.